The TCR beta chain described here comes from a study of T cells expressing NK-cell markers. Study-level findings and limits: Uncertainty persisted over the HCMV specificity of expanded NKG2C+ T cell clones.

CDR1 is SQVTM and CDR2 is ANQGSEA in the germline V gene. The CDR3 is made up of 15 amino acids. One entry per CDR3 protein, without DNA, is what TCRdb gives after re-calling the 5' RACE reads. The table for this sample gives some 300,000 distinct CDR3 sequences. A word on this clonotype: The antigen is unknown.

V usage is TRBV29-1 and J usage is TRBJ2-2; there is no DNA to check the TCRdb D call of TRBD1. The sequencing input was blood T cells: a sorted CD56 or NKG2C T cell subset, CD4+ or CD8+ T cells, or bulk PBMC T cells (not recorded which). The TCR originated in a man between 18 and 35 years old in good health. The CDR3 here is CSANTGVSNTGELFF.